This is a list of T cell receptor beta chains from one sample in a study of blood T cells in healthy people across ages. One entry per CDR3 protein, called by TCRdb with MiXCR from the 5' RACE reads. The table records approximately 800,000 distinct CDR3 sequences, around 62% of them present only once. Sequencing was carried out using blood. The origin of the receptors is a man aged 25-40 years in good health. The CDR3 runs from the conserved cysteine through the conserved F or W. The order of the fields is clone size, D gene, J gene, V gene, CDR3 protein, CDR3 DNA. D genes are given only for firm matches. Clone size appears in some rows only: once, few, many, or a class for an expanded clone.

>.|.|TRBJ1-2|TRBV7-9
CASSSPYRADGYTF
TGTGCCAGCAGCTCGCCCTACAGGGCGGATGGCTACACCTTC
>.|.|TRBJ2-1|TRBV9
CASSPLGSGHEQFF
TGTGCCAGCAGCCCGCTCGGCTCAGGGCACGAGCAGTTCTTC
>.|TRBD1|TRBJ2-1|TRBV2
CAIEGDRGGDGQFF
TGTGCCATCGAGGGGGACAGGGGTGGCGATGGGCAGTTCTTC
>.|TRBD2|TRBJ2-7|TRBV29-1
CSVASGLISYEQYF
TGCAGCGTTGCTAGCGGACTAATTTCCTACGAGCAGTACTTC
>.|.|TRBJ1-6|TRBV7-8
CASSLFGNSYNSPLHF
TGTGCCAGCAGCTTATTTGGAAACTCCTATAATTCACCCCTCCACTTT
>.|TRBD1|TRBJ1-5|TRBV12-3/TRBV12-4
CASSFETGGNQPQHF
TGTGCCAGCAGTTTCGAGACAGGGGGCAATCAGCCCCAGCATTTT
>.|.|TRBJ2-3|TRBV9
CASIGQGPQDTQYF
TGTGCCAGCATCGGCCAAGGTCCCCAAGATACGCAGTATTTT
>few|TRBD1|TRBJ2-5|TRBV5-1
CASSNSGTVETQYF
TGCGCCAGCTCAAATTCCGGGACAGTGGAGACCCAGTACTTC
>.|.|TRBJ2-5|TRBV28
CASRYTYQETQYF
TGTGCCAGCAGATATACATATCAAGAGACCCAGTACTTC
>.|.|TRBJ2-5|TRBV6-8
CASTHRRGIETQYF
TGTGCCAGCACTCACCGCAGAGGTATAGAGACCCAGTACTTC
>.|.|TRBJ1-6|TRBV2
CASREDRGALHF
TGTGCCAGCAGGGAAGACCGAGGGGCCCTCCACTTT
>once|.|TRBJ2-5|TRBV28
CASSFSRGPRFQETQYF
TGTGCCAGCAGTTTTTCGCGGGGGCCTCGATTCCAAGAGACCCAGTACTTC
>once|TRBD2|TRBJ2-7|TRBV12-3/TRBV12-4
CASTRTSGGRSSYEQYF
TGTGCCAGCACCCGGACTAGCGGGGGACGTAGCTCCTACGAGCAGTACTTC
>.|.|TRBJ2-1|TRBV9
CASSVADGAVDYNEQFF
TGTGCCAGCAGCGTAGCTGACGGCGCCGTGGATTACAATGAGCAGTTCTTC
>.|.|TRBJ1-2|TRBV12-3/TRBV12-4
CASSYGDFDSGYTF
TGTGCCAGCAGTTACGGGGACTTTGACTCTGGCTACACCTTC
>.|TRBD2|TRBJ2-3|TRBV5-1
CASSSGGGGITDTQYF
TGCGCCAGCAGCTCCGGCGGGGGAGGCATCACAGATACGCAGTATTTT
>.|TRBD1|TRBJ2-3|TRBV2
CASSYNRGPQYF
TGTGCCAGCAGTTACAACAGGGGACCGCAGTATTTT
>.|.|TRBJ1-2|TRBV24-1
CATSDFGTPYGYTF
TGTGCCACCAGTGATTTTGGGACCCCCTATGGCTACACCTTC
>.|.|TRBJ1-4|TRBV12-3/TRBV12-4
CASRKGDSATNEKLFF
TGTGCCAGCAGAAAAGGAGACAGTGCAACTAATGAAAAACTGTTTTTT
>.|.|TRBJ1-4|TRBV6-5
CASTRGGEKLFF
TGTGCCAGCACAAGGGGGGGAGAAAAACTGTTTTTT
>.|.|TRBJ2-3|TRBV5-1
CASSLVFMTTGFDTQYF
TGCGCCAGCAGCTTAGTCTTTATGACCACGGGTTTCGATACGCAGTATTTT
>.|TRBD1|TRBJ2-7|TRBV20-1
CSAIRQGSDEQYF
TGCAGTGCCATCCGACAGGGGAGCGACGAGCAGTACTTC
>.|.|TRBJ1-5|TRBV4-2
CASSQDTSNQPQHF
TGTGCCAGCAGCCAAGACACCAGCAATCAGCCCCAGCATTTT
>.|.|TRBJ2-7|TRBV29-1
CSVEGQGPRYEQYF
TGCAGCGTTGAAGGCCAGGGGCCCCGCTACGAGCAGTACTTC
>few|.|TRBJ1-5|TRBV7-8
CASSLQESSNQPQHF
TGTGCCAGCAGCCTACAAGAGAGTAGCAATCAGCCCCAGCATTTT
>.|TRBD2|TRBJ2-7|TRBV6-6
CASSYHSGGSSYEQYF
TGTGCCAGCAGTTACCATAGCGGGGGGAGCTCCTACGAGCAGTACTTC
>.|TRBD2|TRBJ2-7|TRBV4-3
CASSQGTSEAYEQYF
TGCGCCAGCAGCCAAGGGACTAGCGAGGCCTACGAGCAGTACTTC
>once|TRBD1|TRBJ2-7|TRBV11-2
CASSFADGQALYEQYF
TGTGCCAGCAGCTTCGCGGATGGACAGGCCCTTTACGAGCAGTACTTC
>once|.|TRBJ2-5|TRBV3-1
CASSQGISGTLQETQYF
TGTGCCAGCAGCCAAGGGATTTCCGGGACCCTTCAAGAGACCCAGTACTTC
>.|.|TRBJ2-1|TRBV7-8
CASSQEDRGEQFF
TGCGCCAGCAGCCAAGAGGACCGGGGGGAGCAGTTCTTC
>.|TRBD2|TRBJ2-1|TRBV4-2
CASSQEGTSGGIYNEQFF
TGTGCCAGCAGCCAAGAGGGGACTAGCGGGGGGATTTACAATGAGCAGTTCTTC
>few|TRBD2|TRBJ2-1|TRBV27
CASSLSFRTSSYNEQFF
TGTGCCAGCAGTTTATCATTTCGGACTAGCAGCTACAATGAGCAGTTCTTC
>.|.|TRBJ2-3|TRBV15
CATSFSRGGTDTQYF
TGTGCCACCAGCTTTAGCAGGGGGGGCACAGATACGCAGTATTTT
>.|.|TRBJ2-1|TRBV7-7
CASSLGKGHYNEQFF
TGTGCCAGCAGCTTGGGGAAGGGCCATTACAATGAGCAGTTCTTC
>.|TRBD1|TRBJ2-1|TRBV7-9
CASSLYFTGVPNEQFF
TGTGCCAGCAGCTTATATTTCACAGGGGTCCCTAATGAGCAGTTCTTC
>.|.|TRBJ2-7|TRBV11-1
CASSFDITGRPYEQYF
TGTGCCAGCAGCTTCGATATAACAGGGCGGCCCTACGAGCAGTACTTC
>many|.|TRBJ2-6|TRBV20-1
CSALPDSLNSGANVLTF
TGCAGTGCGCTACCGGACAGCTTAAACTCTGGGGCCAACGTCCTGACTTTC